These 30 T cell receptor beta chains were all obtained from the same sample, sequenced in a study of cytotoxic CD8 clonotypes in ibrutinib-treated CLL. TCRdb's copy holds only in-frame clones and misses some; the assay was immunoSEQ multiplex PCR. The sample holds some 200,000 clones; approximately 75% are singletons and the top ten take 11%. The material was PBMCs, obtained after 12 months of ibrutinib treatment. These receptors came from a human donor with chronic lymphocytic leukemia.

The rearrangement uses TRBV27 and TRBJ2-7; tentatively, D is TRBD1 (6 bases). Looked up from germline, CDR1 is MNHEY and CDR2 is SMNVEV (reference sequence). V lost 8 bases and J 7 bases, leaving 24 bases between the germline ends. The CDR3 has 15 amino acids. This CDR3 reads CASQKTGTTIREQYF. The DNA for the CDR3 is TGTGCCAGCCAAAAAACCGGGACAACCATTCGGGAGCAGTACTTC.

A few counts support this clone. This chain connects TRBV4-1 to TRBJ2-7, with 9 positions matching TRBD2. CDR3 length equals 14 residues. The V gene end was trimmed by 1 base and the J gene end by 3 bases; junction bases not matched to a gene: 1. In germline, CDR1 is MGHRA, CDR2 YSYEKL. The CDR3, as DNA: TGCGCCAGCAGCCAAGTACTAGCGGGCTACGAGCAGTACTTC. Translated: CASSQVLAGYEQYF.

The chain is built from TRBV5-1 and TRBJ2-3; TRBD2 matches at 9 bases. V gave up 4 bases and J gave up 6 bases; unmatched junction bases: 9. CDR1 SGHRS and CDR2 YFSETQ come from the germline V gene. The CDR3 has 15 residues. The CDR3 nucleotides are TGCGCCAGCAGCGCCGGGACTAGCCAATGGGATACGCAGTATTTT. Amino acids: CASSAGTSQWDTQYF.

V gene TRBV7-8 combines with J gene TRBJ1-3; 7 bases agree with TRBD1. Trimming removed 4 bases from V and 4 bases from J; junction bases left unmatched: 7. CDR1 is SGHVS and CDR2 is FQNEAQ in the germline V gene. The CDR3 runs to 15 residues. The DNA for the CDR3 is TGTGCCAGCAGCTCAGGGGGGAGGTGGGGAAACACCATATATTTT. Its translation: CASSSGGRWGNTIYF.

The CDR3 spells CASSNAQETQYF. The CDR3 DNA reads TGTGCCAGTAGTAATGCCCAAGAGACCCAGTACTTC. The chain combines TRBV19 with TRBJ2-5; D unresolved. CDR3 size: 12 residues. Trimming shortened V by 4 bases and J by 1 base, and 4 bases separated the two germline ends. Germline-derived CDR1 and CDR2 are LNHDA and SQIVND (reference sequence).

The V call is TRBV4-1, the J call TRBJ2-1; the match to TRBD2 covers 8 bases. With V trimmed by 4 bases and J by 8 bases, 7 bases remained unmatched. Germline loops: CDR1 MGHRA, CDR2 YSYEKL. The CDR3 sequence is 14 residues long. CDR3: CASSLGRGGHEQFF. The CDR3 nucleotides read TGCGCCAGCAGCCTAGGACGGGGGGGGCATGAGCAGTTCTTC.

The V call is TRBV5-6, the J call TRBJ1-3, with D uncertain. This CDR3 spans 14 amino acids. Per the germline V gene, CDR1 is SGHDT and CDR2 is YYEEEE. Trimming took 3 bases from V and 6 from J, leaving 13 bases between them. In DNA form, the CDR3 reads TGTGCCAGCAGCTGGGGTCTGACTCCAAACACCATATATTTT. Translated, it gives CASSWGLTPNTIYF.

The rearrangement joins TRBV19 to TRBJ2-5, with 7 bases that match TRBD2. V was clipped by 0 bases and J by 5 bases; unmatched bases: 9. The germline V gene has CDR1 LNHDA and CDR2 SQIVND (reference sequence). The CDR3 is 16 residues long. CDR3 sequence: CASSIDHPPAGETQYF. The CDR3 coding sequence is TGTGCCAGTAGTATAGATCACCCGCCAGCGGGGGAGACCCAGTACTTC.

The chain links TRBV6-1 to TRBJ2-1, with 10 nucleotides matching TRBD2. The CDR3 runs to 16 residues. V lost 2 bases, J lost 15 bases, and 16 bases stayed unmatched. The V gene's germline CDR1 is MNHNS and CDR2 SASEGT. The CDR3 loop is CASSEIIGSGGRSSFF. CDR3 bases: TGTGCCAGCAGTGAAATTATTGGTAGCGGGGGGCGATCTTCGTTCTTC.

V usage is TRBV6-5 and J usage is TRBJ2-7; 10 bases fit TRBD2. The germline CDR1 and CDR2 sequences are MNHEY and SVGAGI. The CDR3 totals 15 residues. J lost 2 bases, V lost 6 bases, and 7 bases had no gene match. CDR3 amino acids: CASSKGTSETYEQYF. CDR3 coding DNA: TGTGCCAGCAGCAAAGGGACTAGCGAAACCTACGAGCAGTACTTC.

The chain employs TRBV5-6 and TRBJ1-1; D is ambiguous. The CDR3 has 12 residues. Trimming removed 2 bases from V and 7 bases from J, with 9 bases in between. Germline V gene sequence: CDR1 SGHDT, CDR2 YYEEEE. The CDR3 protein is CASSFRTSEAFF. CDR3 DNA sequence: TGTGCCAGCAGCTTTAGGACCAGTGAAGCTTTCTTT.

V gene TRBV6-5 combines with J gene TRBJ2-5, with 7 positions matching TRBD2. The V segment lost 3 bases and the J segment 5 bases; nucleotides outside the gene matches: 9. CDR3 size: 15 residues. Germline assignment: CDR1 MNHEY and CDR2 SVGAGI. The CDR3 loop is CASSYYGSGVETQYF. The CDR3 nucleotides read TGTGCCAGCAGTTATTACGGGAGCGGGGTTGAGACCCAGTACTTC.

This sequence joins TRBV18 and TRBJ1-1; D call uncertain. Germline V gene sequence: CDR1 KGHSH, CDR2 LQKENI. V lost 3 bases and J 1 base, leaving 12 bases between the germline ends. This CDR3 region has 15 residues. The CDR3 DNA reads TGTGCCAGCTCACCGCGTGAGGGTTCGAACACTGAAGCTTTCTTT. Translating gives CASSPREGSNTEAFF.

This clone was counted only a few times. The rearrangement links TRBV7-9 to TRBJ2-3, with 11 bases lining up with TRBD2. CDR3 size: 16 residues. J was trimmed by 5 bases and V by 4 bases; bases with no gene match: 8. Germline-derived CDR1 and CDR2 are SEHNR and FQNEAQ (reference sequence). Here the CDR3 DNA reads TGTGCCAGCAGCTCCGGACTAGCGGGCGGATTAGATACGCAGTATTTT. This gives the protein CASSSGLAGGLDTQYF.

This chain joins TRBV6-6 and TRBJ2-2; D gene uncertain. The ends were cut back, 2 bases at V and 7 bases at J, with 2 bases in the middle. This CDR3 comprises 11 residues. Germline CDR1 reads MNHNY; CDR2 reads SVGAGI (reference sequence). CDR3 in amino acids: CASSYVGELFF. The CDR3, as DNA: TGTGCCAGCAGTTACGTCGGGGAGCTGTTTTTT.

The sample holds many counts of this clone. V usage is TRBV7-9 and J usage is TRBJ2-5; 7 bases map to TRBD2. V was clipped by 3 bases and J by 1 base; unmatched bases: 2. CDR3 size: 14 residues. Germline CDR1 reads SEHNR; CDR2 reads FQNEAQ (reference sequence). CDR3 nucleotides: TGTGCCAGCAGCTTGGGCGGGGGCCAAGAGACCCAGTACTTC. This sequence encodes CASSLGGGQETQYF.

The chain is built from TRBV6-5 and TRBJ1-2; D uncertain. Germline V gene sequence: CDR1 MNHEY, CDR2 SVGAGI. The length of the CDR3 is 13 residues. Deletions cut 2 bases from V and 7 bases from J, with 11 bases between. CDR3 sequence (DNA): TGTGCCAGCAGTTACGGGGATCAGGCTGGCTACACCTTC. It codes for CASSYGDQAGYTF.

V is TRBV28 and J is TRBJ1-2; the D is unclear. CDR1 and CDR2 from the germline V gene are MDHEN and SYDVKM. The CDR3 is 13 amino acids. V lost 6 bases and J 5 bases, leaving 13 bases between the germline ends. In nucleotides, the CDR3 is TGTGCCAGCAGCTTGCGGGTCGAATATGGCTACACCTTC. This translates into CASSLRVEYGYTF.

V usage is TRBV5-1 and J usage is TRBJ2-4, with no clear D. V gave up 6 bases and J gave up 2 bases, with 21 bases separating them. This CDR3 has 17 residues. Germline CDR1 SGHRS, CDR2 YFSETQ. The CDR3 reads CASKDLPGQAPKNIQYF. The CDR3 DNA reads as TGCGCCAGCAAGGATTTGCCCGGCCAAGCTCCCAAAAACATTCAGTACTTC.

The rearrangement links TRBV6-5 to TRBJ1-2; 7 nucleotides match TRBD1. Germline V gene sequence: CDR1 MNHEY, CDR2 SVGAGI. Trimming cost V 7 bases and J 7 bases; bases outside gene matches: 6. CDR3 length: 12 residues. CDR3 nucleotide sequence: TGTGCCAGCACGACAGGGCTAAGTGGCTACACCTTC. It is translated as CASTTGLSGYTF.

The CDR3 region has the DNA TGTGCCAGCAGTGAAGCTCTTGTCTTCTGGGGTTCGCAGTATTTT. Its translation: CASSEALVFWGSQYF. The genes are TRBV2 and TRBJ2-3, with D uncertain. V was shortened by 0 bases and J by 10 bases, with 17 bases between the two germline ends. Germline assignment: CDR1 SNHLY and CDR2 FYNNEI. The length of the CDR3 is 15 residues.

The rearrangement joins TRBV2 to TRBJ2-7, with 11 bases identical to TRBD2. The CDR3 is 13 amino acids. The V and J ends lost 6 bases and 3 bases, in that order; junction bases with no gene match: 1. Germline-derived CDR1 and CDR2 are SNHLY and FYNNEI. CDR3 nucleotides: TGTGCCAGCAGACTAGCGGGGGACTACGAGCAGTACTTC. Its translation is CASRLAGDYEQYF.

This CDR3 reads CAWSVHQNQPQHF. In DNA form, the CDR3 reads TGTGCCTGGAGTGTCCACCAAAATCAGCCCCAGCATTTT. This chain links TRBV30 with TRBJ1-5; D gene uncertain. Germline CDR1 is GTSNPN and CDR2 is SVGIG (reference sequence). Trimming stripped 0 bases from V and 4 bases from J, with 7 bases between. There are 13 residues in the CDR3.

CDR3 nucleotides: TGTGCCAGCAGCTTTGGGACTAGCGGGGGTAATGAGCAGTTCTTC. Its protein product is CASSFGTSGGNEQFF. This chain uses TRBV7-6 with TRBJ2-1; 14 bases map to TRBD2. V lost 3 bases to trimming and J lost 7 bases; unmatched junction nucleotides: 2. Germline CDR1 reads SGHVS; CDR2 reads FNYEAQ. The CDR3 is 15 amino acids.

This clone was recorded only once. CDR3 nucleotide sequence: TGTGCCAGCAGTTTCCGGCGCACTGAAGCTTTCTTT. This sequence encodes CASSFRRTEAFF. The chain carries TRBV28 and TRBJ1-1; no clear D. In germline, CDR1 is MDHEN, CDR2 SYDVKM. V was pared by 3 bases and J by 4 bases, with 6 bases between. The CDR3 runs to 12 residues.

V is TRBV21-1 and J is TRBJ1-2; the D call of TRBD1 is as the table states it, not checked on the DNA. TRBV21-1 constitutes a pseudogene. This CDR3 is built from 17 residues. The CDR3 loop reads CASSTPDTGTGRNGYTF. CDR3 in DNA: TGTGCCAGCAGCACCCCCGACACCGGGACAGGGCGTAATGGCTACACCTTC.

This clone was detected a few times. This CDR3 reads CASSQGGLAGAGYNEQFF. CDR3 nucleotides: TGCGCCAGCAGCCAAGGCGGACTAGCGGGCGCGGGCTACAATGAGCAGTTCTTC. This sequence joins TRBV4-1 and TRBJ2-1; 11 nucleotides match TRBD2. V lost 1 base, J lost 3 bases, and 8 bases stayed unmatched. The CDR3 length is 18 residues. The germline CDR1 and CDR2 sequences are MGHRA and YSYEKL.

This sequence joins TRBV4-1 and TRBJ2-2; perhaps TRBD1 as D (5 bases). The CDR3 is 17 residues long. Looked up from germline, CDR1 is MGHRA and CDR2 is YSYEKL. Trimming stripped 1 base from V and 0 bases from J, with 12 bases between. CDR3 in DNA: TGCGCCAGCAGCCAAGCCTACAGGACAACGAACACCGGGGAGCTGTTTTTT. Amino acids: CASSQAYRTTNTGELFF.

The V and J genes are TRBV12-2 and TRBJ2-7; the table's TRBD1 call for D was not verified on the DNA. TRBV12-2 is recorded as a pseudogene. This CDR3 is 13 amino acids long. The CDR3 region has the DNA TGTGCAAGTCGCCCACAGGGCTCCTACGAGCAGTACTTC. Its protein product is CASRPQGSYEQYF.

Here the CDR3 DNA reads TGTGCCAGCAGCTTTTCCGCGGGCAGGGGGGCAGATACGCAGTATTTT. Protein product: CASSFSAGRGADTQYF. V gene TRBV7-3 combines with J gene TRBJ2-3, with D possibly matching TRBD1 (7 bases). Trimming took off 3 bases at V and 4 bases at J, with 17 bases between the two ends. Germline loops: CDR1 SGHTA, CDR2 FQGTGA. This CDR3 comprises 16 residues.